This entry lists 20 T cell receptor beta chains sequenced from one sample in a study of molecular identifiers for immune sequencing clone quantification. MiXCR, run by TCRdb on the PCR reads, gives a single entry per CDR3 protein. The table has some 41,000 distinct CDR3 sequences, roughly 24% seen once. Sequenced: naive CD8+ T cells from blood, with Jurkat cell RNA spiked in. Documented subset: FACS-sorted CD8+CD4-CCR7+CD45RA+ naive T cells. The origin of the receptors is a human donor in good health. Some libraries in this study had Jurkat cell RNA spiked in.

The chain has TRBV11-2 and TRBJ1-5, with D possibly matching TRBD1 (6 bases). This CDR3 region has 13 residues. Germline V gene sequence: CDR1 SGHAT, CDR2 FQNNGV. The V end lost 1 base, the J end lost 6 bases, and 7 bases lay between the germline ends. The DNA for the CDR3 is TGTGCCAGCAGCTTAGGAGGGGGTCAGCCCCAGCATTTT. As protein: CASSLGGGQPQHF. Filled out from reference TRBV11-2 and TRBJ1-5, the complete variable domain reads EAGVAQSPRYKIIEKRQSVAFWCNPISGHATLYWYQQILGQGPKLLIQFQNNGVVDDSQLPKDRFSAERLKGVDSTLKIQPAKLEDSAVYLCASSLGGGQPQHFGDGTRLSIL.

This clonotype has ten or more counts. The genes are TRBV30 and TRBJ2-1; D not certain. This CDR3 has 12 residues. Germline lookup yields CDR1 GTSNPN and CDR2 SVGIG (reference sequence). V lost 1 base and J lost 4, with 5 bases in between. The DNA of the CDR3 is TGTGCCTGGAGTGCAGTATACAATGAGCAGTTCTTC. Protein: CAWSAVYNEQFF.

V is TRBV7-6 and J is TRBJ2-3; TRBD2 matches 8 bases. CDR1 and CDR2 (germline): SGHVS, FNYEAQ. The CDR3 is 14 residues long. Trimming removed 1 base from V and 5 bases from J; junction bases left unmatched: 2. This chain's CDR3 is CASSLGGGRDTQYF. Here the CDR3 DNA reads TGTGCCAGCAGCTTAGGCGGGGGGCGAGATACGCAGTATTTT.

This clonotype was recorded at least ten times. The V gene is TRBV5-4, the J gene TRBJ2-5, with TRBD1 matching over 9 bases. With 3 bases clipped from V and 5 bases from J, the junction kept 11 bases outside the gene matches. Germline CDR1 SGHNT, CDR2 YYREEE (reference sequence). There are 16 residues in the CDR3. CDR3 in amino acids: CASSWGQGGIAETQYF. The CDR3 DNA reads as TGTGCCAGCAGCTGGGGACAGGGAGGTATAGCGGAGACCCAGTACTTC.

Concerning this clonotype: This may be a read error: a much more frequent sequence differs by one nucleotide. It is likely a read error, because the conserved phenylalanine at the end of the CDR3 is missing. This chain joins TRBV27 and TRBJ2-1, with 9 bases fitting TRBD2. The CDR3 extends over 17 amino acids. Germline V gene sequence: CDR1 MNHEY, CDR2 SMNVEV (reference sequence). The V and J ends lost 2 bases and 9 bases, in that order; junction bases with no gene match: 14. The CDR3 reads CASSLIPSGMVVGEQFL. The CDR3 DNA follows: TGTGCCAGCAGTTTAATACCTAGCGGGATGGTCGTCGGTGAGCAGTTCCTC.

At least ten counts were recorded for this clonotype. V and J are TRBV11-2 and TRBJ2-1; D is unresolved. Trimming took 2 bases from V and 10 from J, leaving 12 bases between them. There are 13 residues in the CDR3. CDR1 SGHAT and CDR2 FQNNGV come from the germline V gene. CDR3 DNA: TGTGCCAGCAGCTTAACGTTTGGAAGCGAGCAGTTCTTC. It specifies CASSLTFGSEQFF.

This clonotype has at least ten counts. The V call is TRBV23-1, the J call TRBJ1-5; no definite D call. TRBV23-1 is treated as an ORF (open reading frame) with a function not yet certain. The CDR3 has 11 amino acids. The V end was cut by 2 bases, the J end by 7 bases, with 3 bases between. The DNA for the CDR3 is TGCGCCAGCAGTCAAATCCAGCCCCAGCATTTT. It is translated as CASSQIQPQHF.

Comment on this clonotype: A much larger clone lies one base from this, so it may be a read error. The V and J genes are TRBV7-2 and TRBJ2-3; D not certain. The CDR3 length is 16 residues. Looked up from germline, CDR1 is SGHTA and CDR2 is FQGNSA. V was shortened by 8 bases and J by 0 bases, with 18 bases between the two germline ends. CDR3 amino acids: CASAPQTYRSTDTQYF. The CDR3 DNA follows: TGTGCCAGCGCCCCCCAGACGTACCGAAGCACAGATACGCAGTATTTT. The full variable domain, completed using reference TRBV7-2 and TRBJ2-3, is GAGVSQSPSNKVTEKGKDVELRCDPISGHTALYWYRQSLGQGLEFLIYFQGNSAPDKSGLPSDRFSAERTGGSVSTLTIQRTQQEDSAVYLCASAPQTYRSTDTQYFGPGTRLTVL.

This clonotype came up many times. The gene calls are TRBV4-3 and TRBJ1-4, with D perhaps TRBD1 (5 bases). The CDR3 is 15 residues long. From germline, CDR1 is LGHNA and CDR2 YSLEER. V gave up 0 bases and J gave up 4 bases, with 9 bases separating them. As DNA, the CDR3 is TGCGCCAGCAGCCAAGATCCAGGGAGTAATGAAAAACTGTTTTTT. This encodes CASSQDPGSNEKLFF.

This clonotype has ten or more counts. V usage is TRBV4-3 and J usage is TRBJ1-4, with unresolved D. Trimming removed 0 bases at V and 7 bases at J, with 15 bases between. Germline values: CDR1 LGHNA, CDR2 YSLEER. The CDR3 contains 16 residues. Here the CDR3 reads CASSQDPGRLTEKLFF. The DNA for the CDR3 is TGCGCCAGCAGCCAAGATCCTGGCCGGCTAACTGAAAAACTGTTTTTT.

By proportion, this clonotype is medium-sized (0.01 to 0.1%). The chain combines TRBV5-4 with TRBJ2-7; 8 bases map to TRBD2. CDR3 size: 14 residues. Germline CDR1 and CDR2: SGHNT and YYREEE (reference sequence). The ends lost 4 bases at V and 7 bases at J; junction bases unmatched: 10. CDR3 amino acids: CASSTGLADLEQYF. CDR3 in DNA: TGTGCCAGCAGCACTGGACTAGCAGACCTGGAGCAGTACTTC.

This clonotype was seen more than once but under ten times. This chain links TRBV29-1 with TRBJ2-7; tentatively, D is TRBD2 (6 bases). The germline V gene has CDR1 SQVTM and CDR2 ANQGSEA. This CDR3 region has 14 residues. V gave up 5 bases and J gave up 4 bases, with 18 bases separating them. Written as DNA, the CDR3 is TGCAGCGTTTTCGGCGGGGAAACCTTTTACGAGCAGTACTTC. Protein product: CSVFGGETFYEQYF.

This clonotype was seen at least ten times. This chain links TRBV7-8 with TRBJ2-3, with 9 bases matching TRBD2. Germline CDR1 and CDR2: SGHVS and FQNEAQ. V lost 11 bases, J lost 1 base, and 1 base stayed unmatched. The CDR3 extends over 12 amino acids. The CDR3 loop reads CAAGGGTDTQYF. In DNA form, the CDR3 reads TGTGCCGCGGGGGGGGGCACAGATACGCAGTATTTT.

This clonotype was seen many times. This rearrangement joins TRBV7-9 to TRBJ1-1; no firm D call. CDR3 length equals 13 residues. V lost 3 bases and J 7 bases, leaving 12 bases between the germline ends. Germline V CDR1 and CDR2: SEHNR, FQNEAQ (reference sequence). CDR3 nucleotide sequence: TGTGCCAGCAGCTTTGAAGACTCGAGTGAAGCTTTCTTT. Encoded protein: CASSFEDSSEAFF.

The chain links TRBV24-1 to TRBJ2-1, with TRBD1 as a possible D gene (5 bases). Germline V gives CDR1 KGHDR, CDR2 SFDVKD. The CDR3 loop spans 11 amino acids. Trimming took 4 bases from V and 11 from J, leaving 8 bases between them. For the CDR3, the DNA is TGTGCCACCAGTGAAGGACATAAGCAGTTCTTC. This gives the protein CATSEGHKQFF.

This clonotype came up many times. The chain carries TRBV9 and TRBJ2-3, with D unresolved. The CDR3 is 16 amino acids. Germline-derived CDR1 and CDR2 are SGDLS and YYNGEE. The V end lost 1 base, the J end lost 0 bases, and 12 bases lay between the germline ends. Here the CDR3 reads CASSVLRAASTDTQYF. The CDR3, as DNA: TGTGCCAGCAGCGTATTAAGGGCGGCTAGCACAGATACGCAGTATTTT.

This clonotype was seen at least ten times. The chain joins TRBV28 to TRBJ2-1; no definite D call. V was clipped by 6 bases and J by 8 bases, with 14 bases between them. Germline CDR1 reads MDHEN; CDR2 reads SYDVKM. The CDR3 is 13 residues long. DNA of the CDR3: TGTGCCAGCAGCCCCCCGGAGCTCGATGAGCAGTTCTTC. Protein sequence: CASSPPELDEQFF.

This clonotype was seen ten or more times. The CDR3 DNA sequence: TGCGCCAGCAGCTTGGCACCGGGTTTCACTGAAGCTTTCTTT. Translating it yields CASSLAPGFTEAFF. This chain joins TRBV5-1 and TRBJ1-1; D gene unclear. CDR1 is SGHRS and CDR2 is YFSETQ in the germline V gene. Trimming took 0 bases from V and 4 from J, leaving 10 bases between them. CDR3 size: 14 residues.

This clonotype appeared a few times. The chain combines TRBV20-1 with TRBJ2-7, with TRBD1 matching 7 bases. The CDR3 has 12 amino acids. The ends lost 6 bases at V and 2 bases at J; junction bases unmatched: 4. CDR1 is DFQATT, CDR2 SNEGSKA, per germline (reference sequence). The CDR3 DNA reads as TGCAGTGCATCGGGACAGACCTACGAGCAGTACTTC. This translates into CSASGQTYEQYF.

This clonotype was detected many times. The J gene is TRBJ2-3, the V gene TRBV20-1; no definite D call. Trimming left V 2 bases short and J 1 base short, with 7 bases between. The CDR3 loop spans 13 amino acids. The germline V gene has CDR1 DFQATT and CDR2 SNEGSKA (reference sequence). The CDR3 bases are TGCAGTGCTAGACCACAGCGCACAGATACGCAGTATTTT. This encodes CSARPQRTDTQYF.